This T cell receptor (beta chain) was retrieved from a study of T-cell reconstitution after alpha-beta-depleted transplantation in children. CDR1 is DFQATT and CDR2 is SNEGSKA in the germline V gene (reference sequence). This CDR3 region has 15 residues. Trimming stripped 6 bases from V and 4 bases from J, with 19 bases between. This clonotype was observed at least ten times. Its specificity is not known. As it was prepared, the TCRbeta library received unique molecular identifiers. TCRdb redid the calling of the PCR reads with MiXCR, one entry per CDR3 protein. The repertoire includes under 250,000 distinct CDR3 sequences, approximately 6.9% of them detected once, and 5.5% to 6.5% sits in the top ten. General study results and limits: From newly produced T cells came most of the T-cell counts and diversity one year after transplant.

Sequencing was performed on PBMCs, taken before TCRalphabeta/CD19-depleted stem cell transplant. This TCR came from a boy younger than 10 with acute lymphoblastic leukemia, due to receive a stem cell transplant. The chain carries TRBV20-1 and TRBJ2-1, with D possibly being TRBD1 or TRBD2 (5 bases each). This chain's CDR3 is CSAPGDAPGYNEQFF. CDR3 sequence (DNA): TGCAGTGCCCCCGGGGACGCCCCAGGTTACAATGAGCAGTTCTTC.